This T cell receptor (beta chain) was profiled in a study of blood T cell repertoires in COVID-19. Germline V gene data show CDR1 as SNHLY and CDR2 as FYNNEI. The V end was cut by 1 base, the J end by 0 bases, with 7 bases between. The CDR3 sequence is 15 residues long. Profiling relied on immunoSEQ multiplex PCR, and the TCRdb table lists in-frame clones only, not all of them. The table records roughly 58,000 clones, 75% to 80% of them present only once. This clone appeared a single time. This receptor was taken from a man aged 45-65 years with active or convalescent COVID-19. The V gene is TRBV2, the J gene TRBJ1-3; no clear D. The specimen was peripheral blood. The CDR3 reads CASSEDYNSGNTIYF. The CDR3 DNA follows: TGTGCCAGCAGTGAAGATTACAACTCTGGAAACACCATATATTTT.